The clone carrying this T cell receptor (beta chain) was recorded once. This sample was included in a study of blood T cell repertoires in COVID-19. On the study more broadly: Acute and convalescent COVID-19 specimens originated in the United States, Italy and Spain. Nucleic acid was either cDNA or gDNA, and it came from T cells, B-cell-depleted T cells, or PBMCs.

Trimming stripped 1 base from V and 0 bases from J, with 9 bases between. This CDR3 spans 15 amino acids. Germline-derived CDR1 and CDR2 are SNHLY and FYNNEI. Per the original data handling: Estimation of nucleated cell counts was performed using reference gene primer amplification. The protocol was immunoSEQ multiplex PCR, while the TCRdb copy is restricted to in-frame clones and leaves out a portion. The D gene and trimming were derived from the DNA, and the V and J assignments and clone size from that table. The table records roughly 74,000 clones, about 86% of them present only once. The rearrangement links TRBV2 to TRBJ1-1; no firm D call. Source material: peripheral blood. The source is a woman older than 75 with active or convalescent COVID-19. The CDR3 nucleotides are TGTGCCAGCAGTGAAGAGGAGAGCATGAACACTGAAGCTTTCTTT. It yields the protein CASSEEESMNTEAFF.